This T cell receptor beta chain was profiled in a study of T cells expressing NK-cell markers. Study information: TCR beta repertoires came from sorted CD3+CD56+NKG2C+, CD3+CD56+NKG2C- and CD3+CD56-NKG2C+ T cells. Study conclusions and caveats: Roughly six donors carried dominant NKG2C+ clonotypes that made up roughly 1.0-7.5% of their CD8+ T cells.

In regard to this clonotype: Its antigen remains unknown.

TCRdb re-called the 5' RACE reads, yielding one record per CDR3 amino acid sequence without DNA. The sample data list under 500,000 distinct CDR3 sequences. The origin of this receptor is a woman aged 18 to 75 in good health. The sample was blood T cells: a sorted CD56 or NKG2C T cell subset, CD4+ or CD8+ T cells, or bulk PBMC T cells (not recorded which).

CDR3 sequence: CSASDRDNEQFF. V usage is TRBV20-1 and J usage is TRBJ2-1; TCRdb names TRBD1, which stays unverified in the absence of DNA. The germline gives CDR1 DFQATT, CDR2 SNEGSKA (reference sequence). The CDR3 is 12 amino acids.